This TCR beta chain is drawn from a study of T cell responses to AZD1222 COVID-19 vaccine. Study observations and caveats: White British ancestry dominated among donors, who included more females, and clonal diversity was possibly underestimated. Spike-specific TCR breadth and depth rose after two AZD1222 doses.

Measured with immunoSEQ multiplex PCR; TCRdb has only the in-frame clones, and not every one. Of approximately 170,000 clones listed, around 90% are singletons. A remark on this clone: Its specificity is unknown.

V shed 6 bases, J shed 3 bases, and the junction held 5 bases outside the gene matches. Germline-derived CDR1 and CDR2 are SGHTA and FQGNSA. The CDR3 totals 13 residues. This rearrangement joins TRBV7-2 to TRBJ2-7, with 7 bases that match TRBD1. Material: peripheral blood, obtained 28 days after the second AZD1222 dose. The sequence derives from an adult who received the AZD1222 COVID-19 vaccine. The chain's CDR3 is CASRPAGGYEQYF. CDR3 nucleotides: TGTGCCAGCAGACCGGCAGGGGGCTACGAGCAGTACTTC.